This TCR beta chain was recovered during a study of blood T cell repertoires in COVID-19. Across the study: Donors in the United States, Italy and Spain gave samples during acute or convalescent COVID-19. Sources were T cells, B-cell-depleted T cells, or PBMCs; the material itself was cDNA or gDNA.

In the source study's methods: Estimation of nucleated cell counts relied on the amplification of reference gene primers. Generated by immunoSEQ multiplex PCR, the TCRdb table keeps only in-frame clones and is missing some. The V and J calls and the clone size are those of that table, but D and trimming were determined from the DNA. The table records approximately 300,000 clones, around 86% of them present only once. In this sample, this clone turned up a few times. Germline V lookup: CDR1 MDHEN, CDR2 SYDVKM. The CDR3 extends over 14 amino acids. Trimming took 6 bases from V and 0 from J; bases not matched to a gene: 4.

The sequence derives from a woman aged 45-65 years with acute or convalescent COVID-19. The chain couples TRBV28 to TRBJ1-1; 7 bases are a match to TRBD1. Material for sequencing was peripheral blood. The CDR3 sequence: CASRMGQMNTEAFF. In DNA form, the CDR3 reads TGTGCCAGCAGGATGGGACAGATGAACACTGAAGCTTTCTTT.